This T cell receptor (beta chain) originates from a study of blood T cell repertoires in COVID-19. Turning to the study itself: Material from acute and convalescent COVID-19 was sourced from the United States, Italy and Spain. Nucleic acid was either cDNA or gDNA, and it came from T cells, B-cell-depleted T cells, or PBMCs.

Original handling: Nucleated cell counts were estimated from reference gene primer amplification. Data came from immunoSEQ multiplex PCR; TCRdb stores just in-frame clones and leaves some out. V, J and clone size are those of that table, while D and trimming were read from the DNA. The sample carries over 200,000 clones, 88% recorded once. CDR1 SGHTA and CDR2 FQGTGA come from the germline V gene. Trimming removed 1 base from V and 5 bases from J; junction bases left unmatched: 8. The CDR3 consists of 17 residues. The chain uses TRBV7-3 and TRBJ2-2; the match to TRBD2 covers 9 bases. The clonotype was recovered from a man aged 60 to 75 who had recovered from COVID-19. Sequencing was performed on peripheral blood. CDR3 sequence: CASSLNKASGVTGELFF. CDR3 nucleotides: TGTGCCAGCAGCTTAAATAAGGCTAGCGGGGTTACCGGGGAGCTGTTTTTT.